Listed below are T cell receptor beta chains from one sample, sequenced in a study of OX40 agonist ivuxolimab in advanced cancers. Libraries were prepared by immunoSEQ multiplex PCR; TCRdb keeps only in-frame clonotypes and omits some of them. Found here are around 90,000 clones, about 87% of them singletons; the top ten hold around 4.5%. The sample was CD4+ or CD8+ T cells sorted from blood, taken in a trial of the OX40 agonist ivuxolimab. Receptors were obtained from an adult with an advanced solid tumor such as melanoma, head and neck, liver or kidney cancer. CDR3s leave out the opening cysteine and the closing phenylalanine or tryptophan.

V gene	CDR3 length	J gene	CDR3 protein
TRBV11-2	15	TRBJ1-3	ASSLEWERGFGNTIY
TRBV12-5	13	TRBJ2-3	ASGDPGLSTDTQY
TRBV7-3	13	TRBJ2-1	ASSWLAATYNEQF
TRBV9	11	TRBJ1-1	ASSVDRGTEAF
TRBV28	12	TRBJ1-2	ASSLLRGAGGYT
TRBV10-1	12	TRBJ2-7	ASADSGSSNEQY
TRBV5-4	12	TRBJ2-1	ASSLGQVGNEQF
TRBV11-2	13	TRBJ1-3	ASSPRTGSGNTIY
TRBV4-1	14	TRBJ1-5	ASSQEGTGIGQPQH
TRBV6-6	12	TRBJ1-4	ASSWTGRGEKLF
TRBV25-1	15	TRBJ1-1	ASSEYGTGGLNTEAF
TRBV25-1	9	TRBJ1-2	ASSENYGYT
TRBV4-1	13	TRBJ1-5	ASSQDWIPGQPQH
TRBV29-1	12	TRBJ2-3	SVALAGYTDTQY
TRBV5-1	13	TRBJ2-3	ASSSLAGGTDTQY
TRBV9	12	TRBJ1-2	ASSVSEGVVGYT
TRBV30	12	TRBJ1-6	AWTRTGYNSPLH
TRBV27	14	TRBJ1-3	ASSLSRDSSGNTIY
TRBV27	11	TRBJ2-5	ATGGVAGATQY
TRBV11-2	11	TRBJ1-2	ASSLHGSYGYT
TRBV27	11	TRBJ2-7	ASSLYGSYEQY
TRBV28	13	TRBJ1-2	ASQGATDLNYGYT
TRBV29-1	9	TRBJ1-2	SVEGLGGYT
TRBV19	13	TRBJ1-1	ASRTSNRGPTEAF
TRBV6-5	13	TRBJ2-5	ASSRGLAGQETQY
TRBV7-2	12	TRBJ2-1	ASSLVNSGNEQF
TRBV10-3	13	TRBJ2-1	AISGASGRKNEQF
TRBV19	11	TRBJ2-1	ASSQDSYNEQF
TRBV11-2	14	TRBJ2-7	ASSLSWNQGQYEQY